The rows below give T cell receptor beta chains drawn from one sample of a study of cytomegalovirus exposure and HLA in healthy donors. Here immunoSEQ multiplex PCR was the method, and the copy in TCRdb shows in-frame clones only, minus some. The table lists approximately 260,000 clones, roughly four fifths of them singletons. Specimen: PBMCs. These receptor sequences come from a woman between 40 and 55 years old in good health and CMV-seropositive. The CDR3 runs from the conserved cysteine through the conserved F or W. The order of the fields is D gene, clone size, CDR3 length, J gene, V gene, CDR3 protein, CDR3 DNA. A D gene is named only where the DNA matches it firmly. Where a row states a size, it is once, few, many or the class of an expanded clone; other rows omit it.

>TRBD1|few|13|TRBJ1-3|TRBV25-1
CASKDRAGNTIYF
TGTGCCAGCAAGGACAGGGCTGGAAACACCATATATTTT
>-|-|13|TRBJ2-7|TRBV30
CAWTAPLPSEQYF
TGTGCCTGGACCGCCCCACTACCGAGCGAGCAGTACTTC
>-|-|16|TRBJ2-1|TRBV6-1
CASSGNGGSSYNEQFF
TGTGCCAGCAGTGGGAACGGAGGGAGCTCCTACAATGAGCAGTTCTTC
>TRBD2|-|17|TRBJ2-2|TRBV4-3
CASSQDLAGRSTGELFF
TGCGCCAGCAGCCAAGATCTTGCCGGGAGGAGTACCGGGGAGCTGTTTTTT
>-|few|15|TRBJ1-3|TRBV5-1
CASSLGQAFGNTIYF
TGCGCCAGCAGCTTGGGACAGGCCTTTGGAAACACCATATATTTT
>-|once|11|TRBJ2-7|TRBV19
CASSSGYEQYF
TGTGCCAGTAGCAGTGGCTACGAGCAGTACTTC
>TRBD2|-|16|TRBJ2-5|TRBV27
CASGTSGRWAQETQYF
TGTGCCAGCGGGACTAGCGGGAGATGGGCTCAAGAGACCCAGTACTTC
>-|-|16|TRBJ1-2|TRBV9
CASSVANQTGHYGYTF
TGTGCCAGCAGCGTAGCAAACCAGACAGGCCACTATGGCTACACCTTC
>TRBD2|-|15|TRBJ2-3|TRBV29-1
CSVPPIAGGADTQYF
TGCAGCGTACCCCCAATAGCGGGAGGAGCAGATACGCAGTATTTT
>-|once|12|TRBJ2-1|TRBV28
CASSSGAREQFF
TGTGCCAGCAGTTCGGGAGCCCGTGAGCAGTTCTTC
>-|few|15|TRBJ2-2|TRBV19
CASSILGGTGGELFF
TGTGCCAGTAGTATACTAGGCGGGACGGGCGGGGAGCTGTTTTTT
>-|-|15|TRBJ2-3|TRBV7-9
CASSPGTRSTDTQYF
TGTGCCAGCAGCCCCGGGACACGAAGCACAGATACGCAGTATTTT
>-|once|16|TRBJ2-3|TRBV5-1
CASSLGSNFALDTQYF
TGCGCCAGCAGCTTGGGGTCCAACTTTGCACTCGATACGCAGTATTTT
>TRBD2|-|12|TRBJ2-7|TRBV29-1
CSVREGANEQYF
TGCAGCGTTCGGGAGGGCGCCAACGAGCAGTACTTC
>TRBD1|-|13|TRBJ1-1|TRBV28
CASRPTGANEAFF
TGTGCCAGCAGACCTACAGGGGCCAATGAAGCTTTCTTT
>TRBD2|-|13|TRBJ2-1|TRBV7-9
CASSRLAGDKQFF
TGTGCCAGCAGTCGACTAGCGGGAGATAAACAGTTCTTC
>TRBD2|-|13|TRBJ2-1|TRBV6-5
CASWTSGSAEQFF
TGTGCCTCCTGGACTAGCGGGAGTGCTGAGCAGTTCTTC
>TRBD1|-|16|TRBJ2-7|TRBV19
CASRKQGAPENYEQYF
TGTGCCAGTAGGAAACAGGGGGCCCCTGAAAACTACGAGCAGTACTTC
>-|-|10|TRBJ2-7|TRBV2
CASGPYEQYF
TGTGCCAGCGGCCCCTACGAGCAGTACTTC
>TRBD2|-|16|TRBJ2-2|TRBV28
CASSSPSGRKTGELFF
TGTGCCAGCAGTTCGCCTAGCGGGAGGAAGACCGGGGAGCTGTTTTTT
>TRBD2|-|17|TRBJ2-2|TRBV7-9
CASSLGVAGANTGELFF
TGTGCCAGCAGCTTAGGGGTAGCGGGGGCGAACACCGGGGAGCTGTTTTTT
>-|once|13|TRBJ1-5|TRBV6-5
CASSRDSGQPQHF
TGTGCCAGCAGCAGGGATTCGGGCCAGCCCCAGCATTTT
>-|-|14|TRBJ1-3|TRBV5-1
CASSLGDSGNTIYF
TGCGCCAGCAGCTTGGGAGACTCTGGAAACACCATATATTTT
>TRBD1|-|14|TRBJ1-2|TRBV7-9
CASRDREGNYGYTF
TGTGCCAGCCGGGACAGGGAGGGTAACTATGGCTACACCTTC
>TRBD1|-|13|TRBJ1-5|TRBV7-2
CASSPQGGQPQHF
TGTGCCAGCAGCCCACAGGGGGGTCAGCCCCAGCATTTT
>-|-|11|TRBJ2-7|TRBV11-2
CASSPAYEQYF
TGTGCCAGCAGCCCCGCCTACGAGCAGTACTTC
>TRBD1|-|13|TRBJ2-7|TRBV29-1
CSVRTGTSKEQYF
TGCAGCGTTAGGACAGGGACAAGCAAGGAGCAGTACTTC
>TRBD2|-|15|TRBJ2-7|TRBV27
CASSSMTSGSYEQYF
TGTGCCAGCAGTTCTATGACTAGCGGGAGTTACGAGCAGTACTTC
>-|-|15|TRBJ2-1|TRBV7-9
CASSLALGAHNEQFF
TGTGCCAGCAGCTTAGCCCTCGGAGCGCACAATGAGCAGTTCTTC
>-|few|15|TRBJ2-2|TRBV2
CASRGTGANTGELFF
TGTGCCAGCAGAGGGACTGGCGCGAACACCGGGGAGCTGTTTTTT
>TRBD2|-|15|TRBJ2-1|TRBV28
CASSETSGRGNEQFF
TGTGCCAGCAGCGAAACTAGCGGGAGAGGCAATGAGCAGTTCTTC
>-|-|15|TRBJ1-5|TRBV5-8
CASSLGQYSNQPQHF
TGTGCCAGCAGCTTGGGACAATACTCTAATCAGCCCCAGCATTTT
>-|-|13|TRBJ1-2|TRBV29-1
CSVDMERNYGYTF
TGCAGCGTTGATATGGAGAGGAACTATGGCTACACCTTC
>TRBD1|once|16|TRBJ1-4|TRBV9
CASSVGQRATNEKLFF
TGTGCCAGCAGCGTGGGACAGAGAGCAACTAATGAAAAACTGTTTTTT
>TRBD2|-|13|TRBJ2-7|TRBV19
CASSTAGGGEQYF
TGTGCCAGTAGTACAGCGGGAGGCGGGGAGCAGTACTTC
>-|-|15|TRBJ2-1|TRBV7-9
CASSAGQLIDNEQFF
TGTGCCAGCAGCGCGGGACAGTTGATAGACAATGAGCAGTTCTTC
>-|few|16|TRBJ2-1|TRBV27
CASSLSGRSSYNEQFF
TGTGCCAGCAGTTTATCTGGCAGAAGCTCCTACAATGAGCAGTTCTTC
>TRBD2|-|14|TRBJ2-1|TRBV29-1
CSVFTSGRDNEQFF
TGCAGCGTTTTCACTAGCGGGAGGGACAATGAGCAGTTCTTC
>TRBD2|few|15|TRBJ2-7|TRBV19
CASSTASGSPYEQYF
TGTGCCAGTAGTACAGCTAGCGGGAGCCCCTACGAGCAGTACTTC
>TRBD2|once|15|TRBJ2-1|TRBV5-1
CASSLGGSSYNEQFF
TGCGCCAGCAGCTTGGGCGGGAGCTCCTACAATGAGCAGTTCTTC
>-|-|12|TRBJ2-7|TRBV6-6
CASSYSPYEQYF
TGTGCCAGCAGTTACTCCCCGTACGAGCAGTACTTC
>-|-|15|TRBJ2-1|TRBV5-6
CASSGGLSSYNEQFF
TGTGCCAGCAGCGGGGGACTGAGCTCCTACAATGAGCAGTTCTTC
>-|-|13|TRBJ2-2|TRBV10-3
CAITPTTTGELFF
TGTGCCATCACCCCGACGACTACCGGGGAGCTGTTTTTT
>TRBD1|-|17|TRBJ1-1|TRBV4-3
CASSQDHSRTTGREAFF
TGCGCCAGCAGCCAAGACCATAGCCGCACGACAGGGCGGGAAGCTTTCTTT
>TRBD1|-|15|TRBJ2-7|TRBV10-3
CAISGGQVSSYEQYF
TGTGCCATCAGTGGGGGACAGGTGAGCTCCTACGAGCAGTACTTC
>-|once|14|TRBJ2-6|TRBV7-6
CASSHRDGANVLTF
TGTGCCAGCAGCCACAGGGATGGGGCCAACGTCCTGACTTTC
>TRBD2|-|16|TRBJ2-1|TRBV11-3
CASSLGGGGPSNEQFF
TGTGCCAGCAGCTTAGGGGGGGGAGGGCCGTCCAATGAGCAGTTCTTC
>TRBD2|-|15|TRBJ2-3|TRBV10-3
CAISTGTSGTDTQYF
TGTGCCATCAGCACCGGGACTAGCGGAACAGATACGCAGTATTTT
>TRBD1|-|14|TRBJ1-2|TRBV30
CAWLPQGPNYGYTF
TGTGCCTGGCTACCACAGGGGCCTAACTATGGCTACACCTTC
>-|-|13|TRBJ1-2|TRBV19
CASSSPRIYGYTF
TGTGCCAGTAGTAGCCCTAGGATCTATGGCTACACCTTC
>-|-|13|TRBJ1-4|TRBV29-1
CSVEGGLGEKLFF
TGCAGCGTTGAGGGGGGGCTGGGTGAAAAACTGTTTTTT
>-|-|13|TRBJ1-1|TRBV19
CASSIKEGLEAFF
TGTGCCAGTAGTATAAAGGAGGGGTTAGAAGCTTTCTTT
>-|-|15|TRBJ2-1|TRBV2
CASSDGLAVGNEQFF
TGTGCCAGCAGTGATGGCCTAGCCGTAGGCAATGAGCAGTTCTTC
>-|-|14|TRBJ1-1|TRBV18
CASSPIREYTEAFF
TGTGCCAGCTCACCAATCCGGGAGTACACTGAAGCTTTCTTT
>TRBD2|once|21|TRBJ2-1|TRBV15
CATSRELLGRLGTRKSDEQFF
TGTGCCACCAGCAGAGAGTTGTTGGGGCGGCTTGGGACTAGAAAGAGCGATGAGCAGTTCTTC